Detailed here is one T cell receptor beta chain. This clonotype was counted between two and nine times. No cognate antigen has been identified for it. Base qualities are missing; no much larger clone stands one base away. The data originate from a study of regulatory T cells in long-lasting Graves disease (dated by TCRdb to the early 2020s). About the study as a whole: Persistent Graves' disease meant more than 5 years of antithyroid drug treatment with TSH receptor autoantibodies that stayed positive. The study was registered as a clinical trial and conducted in China. This study used TCR sequencing and RNA sequencing of peripheral blood to compare persistent Graves' disease patients against newly diagnosed Graves' disease patients. On average, persistent Graves' disease patients in the clinical cohort had been on antithyroid drugs for approximately ten years. A total of roughly 35 samples underwent TCR sequencing: about 13 from persistent and some 20 from newly diagnosed Graves' disease patients.

Read against the paper, the sample's time point label means: persistent/refractory GD, antithyroid drugs over 5 years with positive TRAb. For both TCR sequencing and RNA sequencing, RNA was extracted from PBMCs in TRIzol. The diagnosis of Graves' disease was made according to American Thyroid Association guidelines. Recruitment of patients was carried out at an endocrinology department in Xi'an, China. From each patient, about 9 milliliters of peripheral blood was collected into an EDTA anticoagulant tube. Ficoll Paque Plus density gradient separation was used to isolate PBMCs, and no additional T cell sorting was done. RNA quality was checked with an Agilent 2100 Bioanalyzer and agarose gel, and concentration with a NanoDrop 2000. The investigation overall reported the following: The study examined only peripheral blood because the primary lesion, thyroid tissue, could not be accessed. The authors acknowledged the small sample size as a limitation that may reduce accuracy. More public clonotypes were shared among persistent patients (about 2,800) than among newly diagnosed patients (966). Preferential use of TRBV28, TRBJ1-2 and TRBJ2-5 was observed in persistent disease, whereas TRBV20-1 and TRBJ2-1 were favored in newly diagnosed disease. Sequencing and analysis were limited to the TCR beta chain. Compared with newly diagnosed patients, persistent Graves' disease patients had lower TCR Shannon entropy and fewer highly expanded clones, which suggests clonal expansion.

The library came from multiplex PCR. TCRdb records Illumina HiSeq 4000 as the sequencer. iRepertoire HTBI primers and Arm-PCR amplification of CDR3 regions were used to construct TCR beta libraries. PCR products were gel purified before sequencing. Regarding the original processing steps: Gene usage analysis of CDR3 amino acid clonotypes used the roughly 62 TRBV and approximately 13 TRBJ segments found across samples. COPE and FqMerger were used to merge the filtered high-quality paired reads into contigs. BLAST was used to align contigs to IMGT TRBV, TRBD and TRBJ reference genes, and CDR3 was defined according to IMGT. Any clonotype with a frequency above 0.1% was counted as a highly expanded clone. Repertoire diversity was measured by Shannon entropy, and V-J evenness by the Gini coefficient. A clonotype found in more than one individual was treated as public. The public sequencing data were trimmed at Q25 with fastp and processed into clonotypes with MiXCR by TCRdb, which kept only in-frame beta chains. Every distinct CDR3 protein forms one entry, paired with its most common genes and DNA. The V and J calls and clone size come from TCRdb's table, not from the authors' own analysis. Recorded for this sample are some 340,000 distinct CDR3 sequences; roughly 25% of them occurred a single time. Jointly, the top ten make up approximately 28% of the sample.

CDR1 and CDR2, looked up from the germline V gene, are KGHSH and LQKENI. Measured from the cysteine to the phenylalanine, the CDR3 is 14 residues long. The retained sequence is limited to the CDR3, 42 bases, with the frame set at the first base. V is shortened by 3 bases, J by 4 bases, and the region joining them spans 12 bases. The receptor comes from a woman between 40 and 55 years old with Graves disease. Donor details come from another sample of the same person, matched by shared clones. This material consisted of peripheral blood mononuclear cells (PBMCs), taken when the disease was refractory, from a patient treated with antithyroid drugs. The V and J segments used are TRBV18 and TRBJ2-5; matching of 5 bases hints at TRBD1 as the D gene. In nucleotide form, the sequence is TGTGCCAGCTCACCCCCTGGTACAGGAGAGACCCAGTACTTC. Translated, this gives CASSPPGTGETQYF.